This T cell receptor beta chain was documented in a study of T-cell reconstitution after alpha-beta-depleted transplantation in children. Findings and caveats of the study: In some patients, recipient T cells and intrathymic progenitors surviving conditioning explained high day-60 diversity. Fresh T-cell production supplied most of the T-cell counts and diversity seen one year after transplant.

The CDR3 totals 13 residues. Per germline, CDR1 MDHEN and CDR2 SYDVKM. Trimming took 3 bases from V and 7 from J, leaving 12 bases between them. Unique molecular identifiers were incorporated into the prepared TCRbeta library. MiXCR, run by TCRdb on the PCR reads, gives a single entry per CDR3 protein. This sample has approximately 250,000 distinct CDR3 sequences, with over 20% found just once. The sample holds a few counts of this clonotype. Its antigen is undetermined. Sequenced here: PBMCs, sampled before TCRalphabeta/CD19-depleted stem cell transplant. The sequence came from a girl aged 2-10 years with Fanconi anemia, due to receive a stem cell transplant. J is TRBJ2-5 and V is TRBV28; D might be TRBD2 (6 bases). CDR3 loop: CASSLGLAGTQYF. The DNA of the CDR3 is TGTGCCAGCAGTTTGGGACTCGCGGGGACCCAGTACTTC. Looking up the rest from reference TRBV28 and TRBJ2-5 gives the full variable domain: DVKVTQSSRYLVKRTGEKVFLECVQDMDHENMFWYRQDPGLGLRLIYFSYDVKMKEKGDIPEGYSVSREKKERFSLILESASTNQTSMYLCASSLGLAGTQYFGPGTRLLVL.